The clone carrying this T cell receptor (beta chain) turned up a few times. Its antigen is currently unknown. Treatment defined: oral pan-JAK inhibitor, 5-10 mg twice daily. Peripheral blood, together with lesional scalp punch biopsies, was collected from alopecia areata patients. The record originates from a study of CD8+ T cells in alopecia areata. Looking at the study overall: Affected scalp percentage gauged treated patients' severity. General study findings and limits: Relative to normal scalp, lesional scalp, especially alopecia totalis/universalis, showed higher clonality. Possibly because of HLA-related factors, TCR sharing was less clear across patients than in mice.

The authors extracted RNA and reverse transcribed it into cDNA as the sequencing template. Repertoires were generated with immunoSEQ multiplex PCR, while TCRdb's copy carries only in-frame clones and drops some. Among about 88,000 clones, 44% were seen once, and the ten largest hold 18%. Source: CD8+ T cells sorted from blood, taken at week 24, from a patient treated with tofacitinib. This TCR derives from a human donor with alopecia areata.

The CDR3 DNA is TGCAGCGTTCTCGGACTAGCGGGCACAGATACGCAGTATTTT. Translated: CSVLGLAGTDTQYF. The chain recombines TRBV29-1 with TRBJ2-3; 10 bases match TRBD2. The V gene end was trimmed by 5 bases and the J gene end by 1 base; junction bases not matched to a gene: 3. The CDR3 is 14 residues long. Germline assignment: CDR1 SQVTM and CDR2 ANQGSEA.